A selection of T cell receptor beta chains follows, all from one sample in a study of T cells in localized non-small cell lung cancer. Using immunoSEQ multiplex PCR, the repertoire was profiled, and TCRdb retains in-frame clones only, with some absent. The sample lists about 2,500 clones, around 20% seen once, with approximately 8% in the top ten. Sequenced here: lung tumor tissue, sampled before any cancer treatment. These receptors were taken from a male donor older than 55 with stage III squamous cell lung carcinoma. CDR3s include the opening cysteine and the closing phenylalanine or tryptophan. Fields, in order: CDR3 length, V gene, D gene, clone size, J gene, CDR3 protein, CDR3 DNA. The D gene is left open where the match is weak. Rows may omit the clone size; those that give it use once, few, many or a size class.

>13|TRBV6-8|-|medium-sized|TRBJ2-5
CASSYEAQETQYF
TGTGCCAGCAGTTACGAAGCCCAAGAGACCCAGTACTTC
>12|TRBV1|-|once|TRBJ1-4
CASSQGDGGLFF
TGCGCCAGCAGCCAAGGAGACGGGGGACTGTTTTTT
>14|TRBV19|-|-|TRBJ2-5
CASSIWGDGETQYF
TGTGCCAGTAGTATTTGGGGGGACGGCGAGACCCAGTACTTC
>15|TRBV14|-|few|TRBJ1-1
CASSRSRGVNTEAFF
TGTGCCAGCAGCCGAAGTAGGGGAGTCAACACTGAAGCTTTCTTT
>16|TRBV11-3|TRBD2|few|TRBJ2-5
CASSLAAGGPGETQYF
TGTGCCAGCAGCTTGGCAGCGGGGGGGCCCGGGGAGACCCAGTACTTC
>18|TRBV11-3|TRBD2|-|TRBJ2-1
CASSSDGLAGELYNEQFF
TGTGCCAGCAGCTCAGATGGACTAGCGGGGGAACTCTACAATGAGCAGTTCTTC
>17|TRBV10-3|TRBD1|-|TRBJ2-1
CAISESGETGVRDEQFF
TGTGCCATCAGTGAGTCGGGGGAGACAGGGGTTAGGGATGAGCAGTTCTTC
>13|TRBV9|-|few|TRBJ1-1
CASSVSMNTEAFF
TGTGCCAGCAGCGTATCCATGAACACTGAAGCTTTCTTT
>15|TRBV19|-|few|TRBJ2-6
CASSILSSGANVLTF
TGTGCCAGTAGTATCTTGAGCTCTGGGGCCAACGTCCTGACTTTC
>12|TRBV18|-|few|TRBJ2-1
CASSADGNEQFF
TGTGCCAGCTCAGCGGACGGAAATGAGCAGTTCTTC
>13|TRBV19|TRBD2|large|TRBJ2-1
CASSIWTRDEQFF
TGTGCCAGTAGTATCTGGACTAGGGATGAGCAGTTCTTC
>15|TRBV6-8|-|few|TRBJ2-5
CASSYSGVPQETQYF
TGTGCCAGCAGTTACTCAGGGGTCCCACAAGAGACCCAGTACTTC
>16|TRBV6-8|TRBD1|-|TRBJ2-7
CASNPPGQGASVEQYF
TGTGCCAGCAATCCCCCGGGACAGGGGGCCTCCGTCGAGCAGTACTTC
>14|TRBV11-3|-|few|TRBJ1-5
CASSLDRTNQPQHF
TGTGCCAGCAGCTTAGACAGGACAAATCAGCCCCAGCATTTT
>16|TRBV6-8|TRBD1|-|TRBJ2-7
CASSYSTGQRTYEQYF
TGTGCCAGCAGTTACTCGACGGGACAGAGGACCTACGAGCAGTACTTC
>14|TRBV6-8|-|-|TRBJ1-1
CAINTQNLNTEAFF
TGTGCCATCAATACACAGAACCTGAACACTGAAGCTTTCTTT
>16|TRBV25-1|TRBD1|-|TRBJ2-7
CASSVLGSGGFHEQYF
TGTGCCAGCAGTGTCTTAGGTTCAGGGGGCTTCCACGAGCAGTACTTC
>15|TRBV6-8|-|few|TRBJ1-5
CASRNAGVGNQPQHF
TGTGCCAGCAGAAACGCAGGGGTTGGCAATCAGCCCCAGCATTTT
>14|TRBV19|-|-|TRBJ2-5
CASSIAGTYETQYF
TGTGCCAGTAGTATAGCCGGGACATACGAGACCCAGTACTTC
>15|TRBV11-3|TRBD2|-|TRBJ2-3
CASSLWTSGTDTQYF
TGTGCCAGCAGCCTGTGGACTAGCGGAACAGATACGCAGTATTTT
>14|TRBV11-3|-|-|TRBJ2-3
CASSWSRKGDTQYF
TGTGCCAGCAGCTGGTCAAGGAAGGGAGATACGCAGTATTTT
>14|TRBV9|TRBD1|large|TRBJ1-1
CASSDRDREDEAFF
TGTGCCAGCAGTGACCGGGACAGGGAGGATGAAGCTTTCTTT
>15|TRBV10-2|-|-|TRBJ2-3
CASSEWDGDTDTQYF
TGCGCCAGCAGTGAGTGGGACGGAGACACAGATACGCAGTATTTT
>13|TRBV30|-|-|TRBJ1-2
CAWSVGFGYGYTF
TGTGCCTGGAGTGTGGGGTTCGGCTATGGCTACACCTTC
>15|TRBV6-8|TRBD1|few|TRBJ1-2
CASRAGQGPKYGYTF
TGTGCCAGCAGGGCGGGACAGGGACCCAAGTATGGCTACACCTTC
>14|TRBV11-3|TRBD1|-|TRBJ2-7
CASSPGTGLYEQYF
TGTGCCAGCAGCCCCGGGACAGGGCTTTACGAGCAGTACTTC
>13|TRBV29-1|-|-|TRBJ1-5
CSVAAGVNQPQHF
TGCAGCGTTGCAGCGGGTGTTAATCAGCCCCAGCATTTT
>14|TRBV19|-|-|TRBJ1-2
CASSMLGTNYGYTF
TGTGCCAGTAGTATGCTGGGGACTAACTATGGCTACACCTTC
>18|TRBV11-3|TRBD2|medium-sized|TRBJ2-1
CASSFPPLRGLAGDEQFF
TGTGCCAGCAGCTTCCCCCCACTCCGAGGGCTAGCGGGGGATGAGCAGTTCTTC
>15|TRBV11-3|-|-|TRBJ1-2
CASSLVVTANYGYTF
TGTGCCAGCAGCTTAGTTGTCACGGCTAACTATGGCTACACCTTC
>15|TRBV11-3|-|-|TRBJ1-3
CASSFGGAGGNTIYF
TGTGCCAGCAGCTTTGGAGGGGCGGGAGGAAACACCATATATTTT
>17|TRBV11-3|-|few|TRBJ1-3
CASSLTGGASSGNTIYF
TGTGCCAGCAGCTTAACGGGGGGGGCCTCCTCTGGAAACACCATATATTTT
>14|TRBV11-3|TRBD1|few|TRBJ2-1
CASSLGQGNNEQFF
TGTGCCAGCAGCTTGGGACAGGGAAACAATGAGCAGTTCTTC
>14|TRBV19|-|-|TRBJ2-3
CASSFTLGADTQYF
TGTGCCAGTAGTTTTACACTCGGGGCAGATACGCAGTATTTT
>15|TRBV5-1|-|-|TRBJ1-1
CASSLEAHGVTEAFF
TGCGCCAGCAGCTTGGAGGCCCATGGGGTCACTGAAGCTTTCTTT
>13|TRBV5-8|TRBD1|medium-sized|TRBJ1-1
CASSEQGVDEAFF
TGTGCCAGCAGCGAACAGGGGGTGGACGAGGCTTTCTTT
>13|TRBV30|-|-|TRBJ1-2
CAWSTQGNYGYTF
TGTGCCTGGAGTACCCAGGGGAACTATGGCTACACCTTC
>15|TRBV9|TRBD2|-|TRBJ2-3
CASSRTSGGYDTQYF
TGTGCCAGCAGCCGTACTAGCGGGGGGTATGATACGCAGTATTTT
>16|TRBV11-3|TRBD1|large|TRBJ1-4
CASSPTGVGTNEKLFF
TGTGCCAGCAGCCCGACAGGGGTAGGAACTAATGAAAAACTGTTTTTT
>14|TRBV12-2|-|few|TRBJ1-1
CAASGTGPGTEAFF
TGTGCCGCCTCCGGGACAGGGCCTGGGACTGAAGCTTTCTTT
>12|TRBV12-5|-|once|TRBJ1-4
CASGWAHEKLFF
TGTGCTAGTGGTTGGGCGCATGAAAAACTGTTTTTT
>14|TRBV19|-|-|TRBJ1-1
CASSAYGRVTEAFF
TGTGCCAGTAGTGCCTACGGGCGGGTCACTGAAGCTTTCTTT
>14|TRBV6-8|-|-|TRBJ1-5
CASEALGLDQPQHF
TGTGCCAGCGAGGCCCTGGGACTTGACCAGCCCCAGCATTTT
>15|TRBV11-3|TRBD2|-|TRBJ2-7
CASSFGLAGTYEQYF
TGTGCCAGCAGCTTCGGGCTAGCGGGGACCTACGAGCAGTACTTC
>15|TRBV11-3|-|medium-sized|TRBJ1-2
CASSLRSRGLGGYTF
TGTGCCAGCAGCTTGAGGTCGCGGGGACTCGGTGGCTACACCTTC
>14|TRBV11-3|-|medium-sized|TRBJ1-2
CASSLGEGLNGYTF
TGTGCCAGCAGCTTAGGAGAGGGGTTGAATGGCTACACCTTC
>13|TRBV19|-|-|TRBJ2-4
CASGRQQDNIQYF
TGTGCCAGCGGTCGGCAGCAAGACAACATTCAGTACTTC
>17|TRBV6-8|-|medium-sized|TRBJ1-2
CASSYSSGWRAHDGYTF
TGTGCCAGCAGTTACTCGTCCGGGTGGAGGGCCCATGATGGCTACACCTTC
>17|TRBV11-3|TRBD1|medium-sized|TRBJ2-2
CASSFDRDRVLTGELFF
TGTGCCAGCAGCTTTGACCGGGACAGGGTCCTCACCGGGGAGCTGTTTTTT
>14|TRBV11-3|-|-|TRBJ1-1
CASSLGQPNTEAFF
TGTGCCAGCAGCTTAGGACAACCGAACACTGAAGCTTTCTTT
>13|TRBV10-1|TRBD1|-|TRBJ2-7
CASSNGQGYEQYF
TGCGCCAGCAGTAACGGACAGGGTTACGAGCAGTACTTC
>14|TRBV11-3|-|medium-sized|TRBJ1-1
CASSTQTVNTEAFF
TGTGCCAGCAGCACACAGACAGTGAACACTGAAGCTTTCTTT
>16|TRBV4-1|TRBD2|medium-sized|TRBJ2-3
CASSPRAGGAPDTQYF
TGCGCCAGCAGCCCCCGAGCGGGGGGGGCACCAGATACGCAGTATTTT
>14|TRBV19|-|-|TRBJ1-5
CASSIAGIWQPQHF
TGTGCCAGTAGTATAGCGGGGATTTGGCAGCCCCAGCATTTT
>14|TRBV4-1|-|medium-sized|TRBJ1-1
CASSQTPGPPEAFF
TGCGCCAGCAGCCAGACGCCAGGGCCTCCTGAAGCTTTCTTT
>15|TRBV11-3|-|few|TRBJ2-6
CASSFSSSGANVLTF
TGTGCCAGCAGCTTCAGTTCATCTGGGGCCAACGTCCTGACTTTC
>13|TRBV6-8|-|few|TRBJ1-6
CASNRGINSPLHF
TGTGCCAGCAACCGGGGGATCAATTCACCCCTCCACTTT
>15|TRBV19|-|once|TRBJ2-5
CASSNPTGGQETQYF
TGTGCCAGTAGTAACCCAACGGGGGGCCAGGAGACCCAGTACTTC
>15|TRBV11-3|-|few|TRBJ1-1
CASSPPGQVNTEAFF
TGTGCCAGCAGCCCCCCCGGGCAGGTGAACACTGAAGCTTTCTTT